This TCR beta chain emerged from a study of blood T cell repertoires in COVID-19. Turning to the study itself: Sample material is recorded as cDNA or gDNA derived from T cells, B-cell-depleted T cells, or PBMCs.

This clone is a singleton in its sample. This CDR3 comprises 12 residues. The trim removed 6 bases at V and 5 bases at J, leaving 4 bases unmatched. The germline V gene encodes CDR1 MDHEN and CDR2 SYDVKM. In Seattle, patients joined the study during active infection and were tracked longitudinally. As originally analysed: By means of reference gene primer amplification, nucleated cell counts were estimated. The method was immunoSEQ multiplex PCR; TCRdb's version includes in-frame clones alone and lacks a portion of them. The V and J calls and clone size are taken from that table; D and trimming were inferred from the DNA. The data contain about 180,000 clones, more than 70% of them singletons.

The source of this sequence is a person between 70 and 80 years old with COVID-19, enrolled during active disease. V and J are TRBV28 and TRBJ2-7, with 7 nucleotides matching TRBD1. Input material: peripheral blood. The CDR3 DNA reads as TGTGCCAGCAGCACAGGGGTACACGAGCAGTACTTC. Protein: CASSTGVHEQYF.